This T cell receptor beta chain was sequenced for a study of T cell repertoires in cytomegalovirus infection. The overall study: The authors used CMV epitopes that were HLA-C-restricted (recently identified) and HLA-B-restricted (well studied). Public TCR beta signatures marked donors with CMV infection and the matching HLA.

One entry per CDR3 protein, called by TCRdb with MiXCR from the reads. The sample carries 45,000 to 50,000 distinct CDR3 sequences, about a fifth recorded once. About this clonotype: Its target is unknown.

CDR1 and CDR2 (germline): SGDLS, YYNGEE. The CDR3 consists of 13 residues. V lost 3 bases to trimming and J lost 7 bases, with 10 bases between them. The starting material was CD8+ T cells from cultured PBMCs, obtained from culture after CMV antigen stimulation. The rearrangement links TRBV9 to TRBJ2-2; D is uncertain. The clonotype comes from a human donor in good health (CMV status not recorded). Some clones in this sample may be carry-over from other donors' samples. DNA of the CDR3: TGTGCCAGCAGCGCGCCGGCCGGCGGGGAGCTGTTTTTT. As protein: CASSAPAGGELFF.